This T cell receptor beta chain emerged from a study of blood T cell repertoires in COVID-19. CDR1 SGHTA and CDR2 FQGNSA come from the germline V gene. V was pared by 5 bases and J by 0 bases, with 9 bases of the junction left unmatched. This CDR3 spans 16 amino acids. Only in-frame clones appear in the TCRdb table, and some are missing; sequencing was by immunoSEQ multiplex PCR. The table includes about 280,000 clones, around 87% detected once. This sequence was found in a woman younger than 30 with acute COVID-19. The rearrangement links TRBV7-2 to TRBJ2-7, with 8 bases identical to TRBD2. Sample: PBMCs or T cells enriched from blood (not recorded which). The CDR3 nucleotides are TGTGCCAGCAGCCCCCGAGGTACTAGCGGCTCCTACGAGCAGTACTTC. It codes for CASSPRGTSGSYEQYF.